This T cell receptor (beta chain) came from a study of cytomegalovirus exposure and HLA in healthy donors. Primers: 60 Vbeta forward and 13 Jbeta reverse. Measured with immunoSEQ multiplex PCR; TCRdb has only the in-frame clones, and not every one. Of just over 150,000 clones detected, around 83% appear once; the ten largest clones hold around 2%. Trimming removed 1 base at V and 5 bases at J, with 15 bases between. The V gene's germline CDR1 is LGHNA and CDR2 YNFKEQ. The CDR3 length is 15 residues. The sequence was collected from a woman between 18 and 29 years old in good health and CMV-seronegative. The chain uses TRBV4-2 and TRBJ2-7; D possibly corresponds to TRBD1 (7 bases). The sequenced sample consisted of PBMCs. CDR3 in DNA: TGTGCCAGCAGCCAAGGGTCAGGGGGGACCGACGAGCAGTACTTC. It encodes CASSQGSGGTDEQYF.